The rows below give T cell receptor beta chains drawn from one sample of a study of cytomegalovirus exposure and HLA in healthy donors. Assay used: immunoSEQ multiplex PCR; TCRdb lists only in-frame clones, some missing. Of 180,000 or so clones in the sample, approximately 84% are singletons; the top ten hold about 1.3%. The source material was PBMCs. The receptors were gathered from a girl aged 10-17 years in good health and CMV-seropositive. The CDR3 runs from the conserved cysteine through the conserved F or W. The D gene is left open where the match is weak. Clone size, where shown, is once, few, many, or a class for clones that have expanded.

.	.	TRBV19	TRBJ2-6	TGTGCCAGTGCTCCCGCGCTCTCTGGGGCCAACGTCCTGACTTTC	CASAPALSGANVLTF
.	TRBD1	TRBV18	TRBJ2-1	TGTGCCAGCTCACCTGCGGCGACAGGGCACTCCTACAATGAGCAGTTCTTC	CASSPAATGHSYNEQFF
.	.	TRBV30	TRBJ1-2	TGTGCCTGGAGTGCACAGCGGCAAGGGGGCTACACCTTC	CAWSAQRQGGYTF
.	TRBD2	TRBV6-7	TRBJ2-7	TGTGCCAGCAGTTACCCCGGGACTAGCGGGACCACCTCCTACGAGCAGTACTTC	CASSYPGTSGTTSYEQYF
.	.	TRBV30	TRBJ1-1	TGTGCCTGGAGTGTGGGGCCCAACACTGAAGCTTTCTTT	CAWSVGPNTEAFF
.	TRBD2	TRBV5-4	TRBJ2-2	TGTGCCAGCAGCTTGGCTAGCGGGAACACCGGGGAGCTGTTTTTT	CASSLASGNTGELFF
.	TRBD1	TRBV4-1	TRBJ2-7	TGCGCCAGCAGCCAATTACCGGGACAGGGCCACGAGCAGTACTTC	CASSQLPGQGHEQYF
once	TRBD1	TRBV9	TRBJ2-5	TGTGCCAGCAGTCCTGACAGGGAGGAGACCCAGTACTTC	CASSPDREETQYF
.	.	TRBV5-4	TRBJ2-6	TGTGCCAGCAGCTCACAGGGCTCTGGGGCCAACGTCCTGACTTTC	CASSSQGSGANVLTF
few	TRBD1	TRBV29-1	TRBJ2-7	TGCAGCGTTGAAATAAACCCGACAGGGAACGGCTACGAGCAGTACTTC	CSVEINPTGNGYEQYF
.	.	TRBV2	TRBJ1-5	TGTGCCAGCAGTCGGGACTTAACGAGCCCCCAGCATTTT	CASSRDLTSPQHF
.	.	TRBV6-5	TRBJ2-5	TGTGCCAGCAGTTACAACGGGGAGACCCAGTACTTC	CASSYNGETQYF
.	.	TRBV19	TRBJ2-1	TGTGCCAGTAGTCCCCAACCAGGGGACCGCGTAGGGCAGTTCTTC	CASSPQPGDRVGQFF
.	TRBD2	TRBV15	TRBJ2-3	TGTGCCACCAGCAGAGAGGGTAAACTAGCGGGCGATACGCAGTATTTT	CATSREGKLAGDTQYF
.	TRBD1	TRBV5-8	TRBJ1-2	TGTGCCAGCAGCCCGGGGCAGGGGGCAAGCTATGGCTACACCTTC	CASSPGQGASYGYTF
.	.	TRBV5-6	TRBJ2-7	TGTGCCAGCAGCTTGGCGGCGGGCGAGCAGTACTTC	CASSLAAGEQYF
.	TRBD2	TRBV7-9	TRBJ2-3	TGTGCCGGACAACTAGCGGGAGTGGATACGCAGTATTTT	CAGQLAGVDTQYF
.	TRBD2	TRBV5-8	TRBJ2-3	TGTGCCAGCAGCTTGGGCAGCGGGGGAGACACAGATACGCAGTATTTT	CASSLGSGGDTDTQYF
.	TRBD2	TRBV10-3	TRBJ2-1	TGTGCCATCACCCCGGGGCGGGAGGGAAATGAGCAGTTCTTC	CAITPGREGNEQFF
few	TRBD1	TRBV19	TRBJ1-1	TGTGCCAGTAGTTTCGGACAGGGGCCTCTGAACACTGAAGCTTTCTTT	CASSFGQGPLNTEAFF
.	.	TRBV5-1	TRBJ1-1	TGCGCCAGCAGCTTGGCGGGACACAACACTGAAGCTTTCTTT	CASSLAGHNTEAFF
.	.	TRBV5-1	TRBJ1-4	TGCGCCAGCAGCCCGGAGGGGCAGAAGAATGAAAAACTGTTTTTT	CASSPEGQKNEKLFF
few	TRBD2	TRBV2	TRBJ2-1	TGTGCCAGCAGAACGGGACTAGCGAGCTACAATGAGCAGTTCTTC	CASRTGLASYNEQFF
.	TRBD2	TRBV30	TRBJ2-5	TGTGCCTGGAGATCGGGACTAGCGGGAGTAGAGACCCAGTACTTC	CAWRSGLAGVETQYF
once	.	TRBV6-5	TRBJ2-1	TGTGCCAGCAGTGAAGGGCGGGAAACACAGTTCTTC	CASSEGRETQFF
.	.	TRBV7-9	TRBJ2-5	TGTGCCAGCAGCTTAATCTTCGGGGGCCAAGAGACCCAGTACTTC	CASSLIFGGQETQYF
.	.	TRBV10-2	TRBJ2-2	TGCGCCAGCAGTGAGTCGTTGAGCGCCACCGGGGAGCTGTTTTTT	CASSESLSATGELFF
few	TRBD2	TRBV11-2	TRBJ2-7	TGTGCCAGCAGCCCGATTAAGAGGCTAGCGGATTACGAGCAGTACTTC	CASSPIKRLADYEQYF
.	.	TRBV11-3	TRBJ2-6	TGTGCCAGCAGCTTAAGCTTCCAGGGAGGGGCCAACGTCCTGACTTTC	CASSLSFQGGANVLTF
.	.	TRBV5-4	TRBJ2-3	TGTGCCAGCAGGAGTCAGGGGAGCACAGATACGCAGTATTTT	CASRSQGSTDTQYF
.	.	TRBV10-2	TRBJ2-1	TGCGCCAGCAGTGAGAGCGGAGGTAGGTGGTTCGATGAGCAGTTCTTC	CASSESGGRWFDEQFF
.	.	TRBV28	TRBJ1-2	TGTGCCAGCGGTTCGACGGGTAACTATGGCTACACCTTC	CASGSTGNYGYTF
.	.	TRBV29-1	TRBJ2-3	TGCAGCGTTGATTCTAGCACAGATACGCAGTATTTT	CSVDSSTDTQYF
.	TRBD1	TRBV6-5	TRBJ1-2	TGTGCCAGCGCTTCCGGGACAGGGGTGGACTATGGCTACACCTTC	CASASGTGVDYGYTF
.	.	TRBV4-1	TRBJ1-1	TGCGCCAGCAGCCCGACGTCTGTCTCTCCCGGGGACACTGAAGCTTTCTTT	CASSPTSVSPGDTEAFF
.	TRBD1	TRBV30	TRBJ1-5	TGTGCCTGGAGTAAATCAGGACAGGGCAATCAGCCCCAGCATTTT	CAWSKSGQGNQPQHF
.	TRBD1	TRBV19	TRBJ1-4	TGTGCCAGTACCCCGACAGGGAGACATGAAAAACTGTTTTTT	CASTPTGRHEKLFF
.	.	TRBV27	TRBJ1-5	TGTGCCAGCAGTTTTCTTGGCAATCAGCCCCAGCATTTT	CASSFLGNQPQHF
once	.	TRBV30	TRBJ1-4	TGTGCCTGGTCCACGGCGGGCTTTGAAAAACTGTTTTTT	CAWSTAGFEKLFF
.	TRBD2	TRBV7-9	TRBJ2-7	TGTGCCAGCAGCGGGAATGGGCGGGAGATCGGCGAGCAGTACTTC	CASSGNGREIGEQYF